The source of this T cell receptor beta chain is a study of cytomegalovirus exposure and HLA in healthy donors. Generated by immunoSEQ multiplex PCR, the TCRdb table keeps only in-frame clones and is missing some. Among 150,000 to 200,000 clones listed, around nine tenths were seen once. Germline V gives CDR1 MDHEN, CDR2 SYDVKM. The CDR3 runs 16 residues. The V end lost 6 bases, the J end lost 3 bases, and 21 bases lay between the germline ends. Sequenced material: PBMCs. This clonotype was sampled from a man in his late teens or twenties in good health and CMV-seropositive. The rearrangement uses TRBV28 and TRBJ2-7, with D perhaps matching TRBD1 (7 bases). CDR3 loop: CASSGTLRGDVYEQYF. The CDR3 DNA sequence: TGTGCCAGCAGCGGGACCCTCAGGGGGGACGTCTACGAGCAGTACTTC. Complete variable domain (other parts from reference TRBV28 and TRBJ2-7): DVKVTQSSRYLVKRTGEKVFLECVQDMDHENMFWYRQDPGLGLRLIYFSYDVKMKEKGDIPEGYSVSREKKERFSLILESASTNQTSMYLCASSGTLRGDVYEQYFGPGTRLTVT.